Below are 5 T cell receptor beta chains sequenced from a single sample in a study of T-cell memory formation after mild COVID-19 (dated by TCRdb to the early 2020s). Library creation used 5' RACE. The listed sequencing device is Illumina NovaSeq 6000. TCRdb redid the processing of the public reads, applying fastp at Q25 and MiXCR, and retained in-frame beta chains. Rows with one shared CDR3 protein collapse into an entry with the most common genes and DNA. In all, the sample holds about half a million distinct CDR3 sequences, and 15% to 20% of those were seen once. 12% of the sample belongs to the ten largest clones. Sequencing was carried out using PBMCs or a T cell subset sorted from them (not recorded which). All receptors come from an adult woman who had mild COVID-19 (a few samples of this study predate the infection). The sample titles of this study are shuffled in the database, so cell type and time point are left out; the donor was told from shared clones.

The chain carries TRBV4-1 and TRBJ2-2; no clear D. Trimming pared 4 bases from V and 8 bases from J, leaving 11 bases between. The length of the CDR3 is 13 residues. Germline CDR1 MGHRA, CDR2 YSYEKL. This CDR3 is CASSPEVRGELFF. DNA of the CDR3: TGCGCCAGCAGCCCAGAAGTCAGGGGGGAGCTGTTTTTT.

The chain links TRBV7-3 to TRBJ1-6; 7 bases map to TRBD1. Germline-derived CDR1 and CDR2 are SGHTA and FQGTGA. V lost 2 bases and J lost 9; bases outside the gene matches: 7. This CDR3 region has 15 residues. The CDR3 DNA reads as TGTGCCAGCAGCTTAGGGACAGCAGAGGGTTCACCCCTCCACTTT. Translating it yields CASSLGTAEGSPLHF.

The rearrangement uses TRBV18 and TRBJ2-3; no clear D. Trimming left V 2 bases short and J 4 bases short, with 7 bases between. The CDR3 is 13 residues long. CDR1 is KGHSH, CDR2 LQKENI, per germline. CDR3 DNA: TGTGCCAGCTCACCAACCATAGCAGATACGCAGTATTTT. Amino acid sequence: CASSPTIADTQYF.

The chain is built from TRBV6-1 and TRBJ2-7; 10 bases map to TRBD1. V gave up 6 bases and J gave up 5 bases; unmatched junction bases: 10. CDR3 length equals 15 residues. Germline V gene sequence: CDR1 MNHNS, CDR2 SASEGT. DNA of the CDR3: TGTGCCAGCAGCCAGGACAGGGGGGAAGCTAACGAGCAGTACTTC. Protein product: CASSQDRGEANEQYF.

CDR3 nucleotides: TGTGCCAGCGGTGAGACAGGGGTGGACAATGAGCAGTTCTTC. It encodes CASGETGVDNEQFF. The chain uses TRBV7-3 and TRBJ2-1, with 8 bases matching TRBD1. J was trimmed by 5 bases and V by 8 bases; bases with no gene match: 8. Germline assignment: CDR1 SGHTA and CDR2 FQGTGA. The CDR3 length is 14 residues.